This T cell receptor beta chain originates from a study of OX40 agonist ivuxolimab in advanced cancers. Regarding the study as a whole: In the expanded peripheral T cells, antigen specificity was never determined.

This clone was detected only a few times. Its antigen is not known. The assay was immunoSEQ multiplex PCR, and TCRdb's table has in-frame clones only and misses some. The sample includes roughly 80,000 clones, over 75% of them seen just once. The V and J ends lost 6 bases and 0 bases respectively, with 17 bases between them. The CDR3 spans 16 residues. Germline V CDR1 and CDR2: SGHAT, FQNNGV. The clonotype originates from an adult with an advanced solid tumor such as melanoma, head and neck, liver or kidney cancer. The starting material was CD4+ or CD8+ T cells sorted from blood, obtained in a trial of the OX40 agonist ivuxolimab. The V and J genes are TRBV11-2 and TRBJ2-5, with D maybe TRBD1 (6 bases). The CDR3 reads CASRQVGGRDQETQYF. Here the CDR3 DNA reads TGTGCCAGCAGACAAGTAGGGGGAAGGGACCAAGAGACCCAGTACTTC.